These T cell receptor beta chains were read from a single sample in a study of vaccination effects on CD4 cells after COVID-19. For these receptors, no antigen is known. Profiling relied on immunoSEQ multiplex PCR, and the TCRdb table lists in-frame clones only, not all of them. The table lists about 79,000 clones, 74% of them singletons. The sample here was CD4+ T cells from PBMCs cultured with HCoV-229E spike peptides, taken before COVID-19 vaccination. The receptors here all came from a human donor who received a COVID-19 vaccine. Both conserved end residues are part of each CDR3. A D gene is named only where the DNA matches it firmly. Some rows mark clone size as missing; the rest say once, few, many or name a class of expanded clone.

clone_size: NA; d_call: NA; j_call: TRBJ1-5; v_call: TRBV30; cdr3_nt: TGTGCCTGGAGTATAGGGCAGGGACAGCCCCAGCATTTT; cdr3_aa: CAWSIGQGQPQHF
clone_size: NA; d_call: NA; j_call: TRBJ1-5; v_call: TRBV5-1; cdr3_nt: TGCGCCAGCAGCACAGGAAGCAATCAGCCCCAGCATTTT; cdr3_aa: CASSTGSNQPQHF
clone_size: NA; d_call: NA; j_call: TRBJ1-6; v_call: TRBV6-4; cdr3_nt: TGTGCCAGCAGTGTGACAGCCTATAATTCACCCCTCCACTTT; cdr3_aa: CASSVTAYNSPLHF
clone_size: once; d_call: NA; j_call: TRBJ1-1; v_call: TRBV4-1; cdr3_nt: TGCGCCAGCAGCCAAGATCGGGAGGGTATGGGCACTGAAGCTTTCTTT; cdr3_aa: CASSQDREGMGTEAFF
clone_size: few; d_call: TRBD1; j_call: TRBJ1-5; v_call: TRBV3-1/TRBV3-2; cdr3_nt: TGTGCCAGCAGCCAAGATACGACAGGGTATCAGCCCCAGCATTTT; cdr3_aa: CASSQDTTGYQPQHF
clone_size: NA; d_call: NA; j_call: TRBJ1-5; v_call: TRBV28; cdr3_nt: TGTGCCAGCAGTTTACAGGGGTCTGTCAGTCAGCCCCAGCATTTT; cdr3_aa: CASSLQGSVSQPQHF
clone_size: NA; d_call: TRBD1; j_call: TRBJ1-1; v_call: TRBV4-1; cdr3_nt: TGCGCCAGCAGCCCTCGGGACAGGGGGGGTTTGGGCACTGAAGCTTTCTTT; cdr3_aa: CASSPRDRGGLGTEAFF
clone_size: NA; d_call: NA; j_call: TRBJ2-1; v_call: TRBV30; cdr3_nt: TGTGCCTGGAGTGTCGGGATAATCTACAATGAGCAGTTCTTC; cdr3_aa: CAWSVGIIYNEQFF
clone_size: NA; d_call: NA; j_call: TRBJ1-5; v_call: TRBV6-5; cdr3_nt: TGTGCCAGCGGATGGACAGTCAATAGCAATCAGCCCCAGCATTTT; cdr3_aa: CASGWTVNSNQPQHF
clone_size: once; d_call: NA; j_call: TRBJ1-1; v_call: TRBV29-1; cdr3_nt: TGCAGCGTCGTGCCCTCCCACGTGGGGAACACTGAAGCTTTCTTT; cdr3_aa: CSVVPSHVGNTEAFF
clone_size: NA; d_call: NA; j_call: TRBJ1-1; v_call: TRBV6-5; cdr3_nt: TGTGCCAGCTTCCCGGGTTGGGGCAGGGAAGCTTTCTTT; cdr3_aa: CASFPGWGREAFF
clone_size: NA; d_call: NA; j_call: TRBJ2-5; v_call: TRBV3-1/TRBV3-2; cdr3_nt: TGTGCCAGCAGAGATCAGGGAACCTTAATCGAGACCCAGTACTTC; cdr3_aa: CASRDQGTLIETQYF
clone_size: once; d_call: NA; j_call: TRBJ1-6; v_call: TRBV5-1; cdr3_nt: TGCGCCAGCAGATTGACAGTCTATAATTCACCCCTCCACTTT; cdr3_aa: CASRLTVYNSPLHF
clone_size: NA; d_call: TRBD1; j_call: TRBJ1-5; v_call: TRBV30; cdr3_nt: TGTGCCTGGAGTCTCCACAGGGGTGGCAATCAGCCCCAGCATTTT; cdr3_aa: CAWSLHRGGNQPQHF
clone_size: NA; d_call: NA; j_call: TRBJ1-2; v_call: TRBV6-6; cdr3_nt: TGTGCCAGCACCCTCGTCGATAACTATGGCTACACCTTC; cdr3_aa: CASTLVDNYGYTF
clone_size: NA; d_call: TRBD2; j_call: TRBJ2-5; v_call: TRBV19; cdr3_nt: TGTGCCAGTAGTATGTGGGCGGGGGAAAAACAAGAGACCCAGTACTTC; cdr3_aa: CASSMWAGEKQETQYF
clone_size: once; d_call: NA; j_call: TRBJ2-2; v_call: TRBV11-3; cdr3_nt: TGTGCCAGCAGCCGTACAGTCTTCGGGGAGCTGTTTTTT; cdr3_aa: CASSRTVFGELFF
clone_size: NA; d_call: NA; j_call: TRBJ1-1; v_call: TRBV7-9; cdr3_nt: TGTGCCAGCAGCTTTATTGGCGGGATGAACACTGAAGCTTTCTTT; cdr3_aa: CASSFIGGMNTEAFF
clone_size: NA; d_call: NA; j_call: TRBJ1-5; v_call: TRBV29-1; cdr3_nt: TGCAGCGTTGAAGTAGGCACAAATCAGCCCCAGCATTTT; cdr3_aa: CSVEVGTNQPQHF
clone_size: many; d_call: NA; j_call: TRBJ1-1; v_call: TRBV4-2; cdr3_nt: TGTGCCAGCAGCCAAGAGACAGGAGCCTTGGACACTGAAGCTTTCTTT; cdr3_aa: CASSQETGALDTEAFF
clone_size: NA; d_call: NA; j_call: TRBJ2-3; v_call: TRBV13; cdr3_nt: TGTGCCAGCAGCCGCACATCGGTCGATACGCAGTATTTT; cdr3_aa: CASSRTSVDTQYF
clone_size: once; d_call: NA; j_call: TRBJ2-2; v_call: TRBV12-3/TRBV12-4; cdr3_nt: TGTGCCAGCATCCTAAGTAGCTCCGGGGAGCTGTTTTTT; cdr3_aa: CASILSSSGELFF
clone_size: NA; d_call: TRBD1; j_call: TRBJ2-2; v_call: TRBV13; cdr3_nt: TGTGCCAGCAGCGCTAGCGACAGGGGGCGAAACACCGGGGAGCTGTTTTTT; cdr3_aa: CASSASDRGRNTGELFF
clone_size: NA; d_call: NA; j_call: TRBJ1-1; v_call: TRBV19; cdr3_nt: TGTGCCAGTAGTATAGTCGTAGACAATACTGAAGCTTTCTTT; cdr3_aa: CASSIVVDNTEAFF
clone_size: NA; d_call: NA; j_call: TRBJ1-2; v_call: TRBV7-9; cdr3_nt: TGTGCCAGCAGCCTTCGGGACGCCTCGGCTAACTATGGCTACACCTTC; cdr3_aa: CASSLRDASANYGYTF